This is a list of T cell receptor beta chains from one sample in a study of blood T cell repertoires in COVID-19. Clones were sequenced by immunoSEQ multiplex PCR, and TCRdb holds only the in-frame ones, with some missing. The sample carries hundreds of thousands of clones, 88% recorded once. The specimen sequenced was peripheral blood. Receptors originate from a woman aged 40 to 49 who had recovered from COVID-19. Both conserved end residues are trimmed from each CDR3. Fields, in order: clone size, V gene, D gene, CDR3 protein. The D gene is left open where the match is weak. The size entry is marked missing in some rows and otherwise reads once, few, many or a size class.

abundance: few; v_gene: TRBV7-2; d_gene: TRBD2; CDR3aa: ASSSGSGSGQETQY
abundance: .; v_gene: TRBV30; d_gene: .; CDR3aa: AWGRGPSYNEQF
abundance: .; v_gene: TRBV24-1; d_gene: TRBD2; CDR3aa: ATSDPSGRDRYEQY
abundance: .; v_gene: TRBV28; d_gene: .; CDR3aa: ATRGPGPTDTQY
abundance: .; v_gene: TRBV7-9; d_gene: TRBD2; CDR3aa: ASSLGGLAGVSDTQY
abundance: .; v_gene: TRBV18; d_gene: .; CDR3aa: ASSPRDGELF
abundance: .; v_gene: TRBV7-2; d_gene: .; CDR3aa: ASSPLGGQYGYT
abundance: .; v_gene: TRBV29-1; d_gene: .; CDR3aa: SVVSLNTEAF
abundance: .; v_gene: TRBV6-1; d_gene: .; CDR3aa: ASSDAGWGNTEAF
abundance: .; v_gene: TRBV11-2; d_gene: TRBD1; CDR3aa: ASTLWGTGPYEQY
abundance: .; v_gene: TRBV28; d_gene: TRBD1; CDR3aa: ASSLLPGQGTNTIY
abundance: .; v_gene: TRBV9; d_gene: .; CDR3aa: ASSVGGSYGYT
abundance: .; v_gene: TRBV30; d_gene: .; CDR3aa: AWSGPQQGVKDTEAF
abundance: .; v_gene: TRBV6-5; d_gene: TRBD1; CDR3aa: ASNFRDSEAF
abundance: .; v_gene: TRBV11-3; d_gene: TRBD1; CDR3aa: ASSLAAGGHYGYT
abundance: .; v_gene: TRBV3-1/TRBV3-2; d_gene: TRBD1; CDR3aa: ASSTGGRETQY
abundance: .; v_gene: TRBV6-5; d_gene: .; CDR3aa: ASSYGRVPLYEQY
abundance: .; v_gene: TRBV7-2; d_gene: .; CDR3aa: ASSLDVWGLGEKLF
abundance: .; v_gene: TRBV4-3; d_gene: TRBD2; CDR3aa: ASSPQAGGPPDTQY
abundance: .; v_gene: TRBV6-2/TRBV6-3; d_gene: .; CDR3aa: ASSPRGSQPQH
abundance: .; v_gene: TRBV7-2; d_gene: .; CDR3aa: ASSLPWDNTKGRSPLH
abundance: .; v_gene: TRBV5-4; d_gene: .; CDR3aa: ASRGRDTRLDTQY
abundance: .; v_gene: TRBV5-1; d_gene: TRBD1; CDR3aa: ASSLSRNRGPGYGYT
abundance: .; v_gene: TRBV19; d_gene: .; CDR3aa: ASSMGPWSSGQPQH